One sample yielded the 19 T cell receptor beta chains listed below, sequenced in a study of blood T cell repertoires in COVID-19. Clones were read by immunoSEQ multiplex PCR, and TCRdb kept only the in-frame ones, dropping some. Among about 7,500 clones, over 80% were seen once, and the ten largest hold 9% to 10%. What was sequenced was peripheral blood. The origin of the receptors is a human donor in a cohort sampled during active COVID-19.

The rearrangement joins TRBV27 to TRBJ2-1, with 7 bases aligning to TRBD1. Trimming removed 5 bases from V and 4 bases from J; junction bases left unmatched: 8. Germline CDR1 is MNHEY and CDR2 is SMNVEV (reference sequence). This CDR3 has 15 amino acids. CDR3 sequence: CASSPSGTEYNEQFF. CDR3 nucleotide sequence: TGTGCCAGCAGTCCCTCCGGGACAGAATACAATGAGCAGTTCTTC.

The CDR3 nucleotides are TGCAGCGTTGAACTAGCGGGAGGCACAGATACGCAGTATTTT. It yields the protein CSVELAGGTDTQYF. The V gene is TRBV29-1, the J gene TRBJ2-3; TRBD2 aligns across 10 bases. V dropped 2 bases and J dropped 1; count of bases not matched to a gene: 0. The CDR3 covers 14 residues. The germline V gene has CDR1 SQVTM and CDR2 ANQGSEA.

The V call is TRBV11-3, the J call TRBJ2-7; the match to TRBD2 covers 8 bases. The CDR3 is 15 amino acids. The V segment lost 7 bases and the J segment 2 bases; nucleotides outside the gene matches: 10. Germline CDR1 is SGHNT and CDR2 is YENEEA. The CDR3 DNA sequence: TGTGCCAGCACCCCGAGGGCGGGAGGTCCCTACGAGCAGTACTTC. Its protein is CASTPRAGGPYEQYF. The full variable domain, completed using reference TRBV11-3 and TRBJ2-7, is EAGVVQSPRYKIIEKKQPVAFWCNPISGHNTLYWYLQNLGQGPELLIRYENEEAVDDSQLPKDRFSAERLKGVDSTLKIQPAELGDSAVYLCASTPRAGGPYEQYFGPGTRLTVT.

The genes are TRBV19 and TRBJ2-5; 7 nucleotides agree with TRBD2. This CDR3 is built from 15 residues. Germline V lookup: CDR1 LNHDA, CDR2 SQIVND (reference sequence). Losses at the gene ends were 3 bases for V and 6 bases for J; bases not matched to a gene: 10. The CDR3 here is CASSIWGGSDQTQYF. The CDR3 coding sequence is TGTGCCAGTAGTATTTGGGGAGGGAGCGACCAGACCCAGTACTTC. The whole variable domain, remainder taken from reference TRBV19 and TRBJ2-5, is DGGITQSPKYLFRKEGQNVTLSCEQNLNHDAMYWYRQDPGQGLRLIYYSQIVNDFQKGDIAEGYSVSREKKESFPLTVTSAQKNPTAFYLCASSIWGGSDQTQYFGPGTRLLVL.

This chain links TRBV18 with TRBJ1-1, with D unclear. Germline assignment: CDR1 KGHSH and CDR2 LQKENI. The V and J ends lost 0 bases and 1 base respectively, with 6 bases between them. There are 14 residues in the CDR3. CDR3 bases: TGTGCCAGCTCACCACCGGCCAGGAACACTGAAGCTTTCTTT. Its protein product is CASSPPARNTEAFF.

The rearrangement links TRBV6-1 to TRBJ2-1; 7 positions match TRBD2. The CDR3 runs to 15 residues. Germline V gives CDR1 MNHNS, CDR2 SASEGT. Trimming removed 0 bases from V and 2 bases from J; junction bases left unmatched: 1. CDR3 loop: CASSEAGLAYNEQFF. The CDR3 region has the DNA TGTGCCAGCAGTGAAGCTGGACTAGCCTACAATGAGCAGTTCTTC.

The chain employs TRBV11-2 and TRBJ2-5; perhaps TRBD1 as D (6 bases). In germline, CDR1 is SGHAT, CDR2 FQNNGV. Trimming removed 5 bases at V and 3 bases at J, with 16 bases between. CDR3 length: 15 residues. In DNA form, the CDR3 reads TGTGCCAGCAGCCCAGGGGCGGCAGCGAAAGAGACCCAGTACTTC. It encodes CASSPGAAAKETQYF. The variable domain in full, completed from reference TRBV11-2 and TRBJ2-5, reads EAGVAQSPRYKIIEKRQSVAFWCNPISGHATLYWYQQILGQGPKLLIQFQNNGVVDDSQLPKDRFSAERLKGVDSTLKIQPAKLEDSAVYLCASSPGAAAKETQYFGPGTRLLVL.

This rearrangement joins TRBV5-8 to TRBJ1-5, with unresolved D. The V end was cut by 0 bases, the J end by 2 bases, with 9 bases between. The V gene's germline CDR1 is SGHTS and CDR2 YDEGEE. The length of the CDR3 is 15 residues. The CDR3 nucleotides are TGTGCCAGCAGCTTGGTTGTCCGGGGCAATCAGCCCCAGCATTTT. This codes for CASSLVVRGNQPQHF.

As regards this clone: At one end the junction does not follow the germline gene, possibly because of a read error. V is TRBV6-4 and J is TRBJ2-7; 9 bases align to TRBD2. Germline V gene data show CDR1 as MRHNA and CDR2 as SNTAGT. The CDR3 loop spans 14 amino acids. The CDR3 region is CASKGGRASHEQYF. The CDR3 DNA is TGTGCCAGCAAAGGCGGGAGGGCCTCCCACGAGCAGTACTTC.

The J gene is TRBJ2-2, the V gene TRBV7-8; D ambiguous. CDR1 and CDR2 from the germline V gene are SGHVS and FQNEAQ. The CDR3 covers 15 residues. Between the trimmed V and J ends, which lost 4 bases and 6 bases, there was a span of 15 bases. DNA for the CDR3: TGTGCCAGCAGCTCCCCAGGTGGGCGACCCGGGGAGCTGTTTTTT. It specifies CASSSPGGRPGELFF.

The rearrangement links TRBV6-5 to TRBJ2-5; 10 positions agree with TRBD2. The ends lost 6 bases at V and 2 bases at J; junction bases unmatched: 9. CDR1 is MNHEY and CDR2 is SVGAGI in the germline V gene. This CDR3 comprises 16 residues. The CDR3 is CASSYGLAERQETQYF. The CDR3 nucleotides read TGTGCCAGCAGCTACGGACTAGCGGAAAGACAAGAGACCCAGTACTTC.

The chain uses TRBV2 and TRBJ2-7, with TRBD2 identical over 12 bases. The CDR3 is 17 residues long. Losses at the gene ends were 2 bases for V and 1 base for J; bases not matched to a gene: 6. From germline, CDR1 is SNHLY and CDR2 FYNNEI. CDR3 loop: CASSEWRLAGASYEQYF. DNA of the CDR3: TGTGCCAGCAGTGAATGGAGACTAGCGGGGGCTTCCTACGAGCAGTACTTC.

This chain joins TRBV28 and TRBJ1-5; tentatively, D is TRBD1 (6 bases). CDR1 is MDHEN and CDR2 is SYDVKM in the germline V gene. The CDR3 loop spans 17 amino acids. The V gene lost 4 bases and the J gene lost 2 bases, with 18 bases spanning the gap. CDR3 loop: CASSSAGGGQGNQPQHF. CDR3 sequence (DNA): TGTGCCAGCAGTTCCGCGGGGGGGGGCCAAGGCAATCAGCCCCAGCATTTT.

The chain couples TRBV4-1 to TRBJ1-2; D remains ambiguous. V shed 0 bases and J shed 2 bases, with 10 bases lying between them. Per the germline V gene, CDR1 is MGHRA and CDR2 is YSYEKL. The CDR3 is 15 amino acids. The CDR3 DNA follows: TGCGCCAGCAGCCAAGAGCCAGGTACCAACTATGGCTACACCTTC. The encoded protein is CASSQEPGTNYGYTF.

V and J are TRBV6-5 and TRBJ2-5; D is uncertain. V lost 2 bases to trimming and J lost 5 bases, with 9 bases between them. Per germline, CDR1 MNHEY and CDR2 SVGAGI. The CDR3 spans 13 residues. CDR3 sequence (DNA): TGTGCCAGCAGTTACGTCGGGTTGGAGACCCAGTACTTC. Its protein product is CASSYVGLETQYF.

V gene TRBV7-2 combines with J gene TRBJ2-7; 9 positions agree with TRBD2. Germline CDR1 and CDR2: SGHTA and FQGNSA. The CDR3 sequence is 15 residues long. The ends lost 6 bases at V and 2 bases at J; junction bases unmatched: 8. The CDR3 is CASSPTRGRAYEQYF. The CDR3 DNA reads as TGTGCCAGCAGTCCGACCCGCGGGAGGGCCTACGAGCAGTACTTC.

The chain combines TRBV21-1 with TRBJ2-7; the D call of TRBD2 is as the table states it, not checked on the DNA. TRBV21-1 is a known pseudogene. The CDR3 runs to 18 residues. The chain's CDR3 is CASSSRTSGRPPSYEQYF. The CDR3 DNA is TGTGCCAGCAGCTCGAGGACTAGCGGGAGGCCCCCTTCCTACGAGCAGTACTTC.

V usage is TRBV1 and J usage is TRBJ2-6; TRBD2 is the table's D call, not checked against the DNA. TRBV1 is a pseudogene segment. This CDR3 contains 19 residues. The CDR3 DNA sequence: TGCACCAGCAGCCAAGACCCTCGCACCGGAGTCTCTGGGGCCAACGTCCTGACTTTC. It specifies CTSSQDPRTGVSGANVLTF.

CDR3 sequence (DNA): TGTGCCAGCAGCCCCCTAGGGGAGGACAATGAGCAGTTCTTC. This sequence encodes CASSPLGEDNEQFF. The V and J genes are TRBV28 and TRBJ2-1; D possibly corresponds to TRBD2 (6 bases). This CDR3 has 14 amino acids. V shed 6 bases and J shed 5 bases, with 14 bases lying between them. Germline V lookup: CDR1 MDHEN, CDR2 SYDVKM.